This T cell receptor beta chain derives from a study of blood T cell repertoires in COVID-19. Study background: Whether acute or convalescent, the COVID-19 samples came from the United States, Italy and Spain. From T cells, B-cell-depleted T cells, or PBMCs came the material, which was cDNA or gDNA.

Per the original methods: Amplification with reference gene primers provided the estimates of nucleated cell counts. Profiled with immunoSEQ multiplex PCR; TCRdb holds only in-frame clones, not every one. Clone size and V and J calls were adopted from that table, with D and trimming inferred from the DNA. The sample has roughly 110,000 clones; around 75% are singletons. In the case of this clone: At one of its ends the junction is not consistent with the germline gene, which may arise from a read error. The identical CDR3 is also encoded by other nucleotide sequences in the sample.

Germline V lookup: CDR1 LGHDT, CDR2 YNNKEL (reference sequence). The CDR3 spans 15 residues. This rearrangement joins TRBV3-1 (or the pseudogene TRBV3-2) to TRBJ2-6; perhaps TRBD1 as D (5 bases). The specimen sequenced was peripheral blood. The clonotype comes from a human donor with acute or convalescent COVID-19. The donor label of this sample is uncertain. CDR3 sequence (DNA): TGTGCTAGCAGCCAAGAAGGGGCTGGGGCCAACGTCCTGACTTTC. Its protein product is CASSQEGAGANVLTF.